The clone carrying this T cell receptor (beta chain) came up many times. Its matching antigen is unknown. These data originate in a study of naive and memory T cell subsets. Treatment reported: skin biopsy from PPD injection site in Mantoux-positive individual. An oligonucleotide containing a UMI was ligated to the 3' end of TCR cDNA. Whole-study findings and limits: Delayed type IV hypersensitivity infiltration was taken to explain higher tuberculin-site TCR counts.

Amplification of ligated cDNA took four PCR rounds with SP2 and nested alpha and beta constant primers. Each CDR3 protein is one row after TCRdb ran MiXCR on the UMI-ligation and nested PCR reads. This table holds 20,000 to 25,000 distinct CDR3 sequences, 6% found once. The material was skin, obtained from a tuberculin skin test site. The receptor's source is an adult in good health.

As DNA, the CDR3 is TGTGCCAGCAGCCAAGGACACTACGGGGAGCAGTACTTC. Translation gives CASSQGHYGEQYF. This rearrangement joins TRBV3-1 to TRBJ2-7; D unclear. V gave up 1 base and J gave up 7 bases, with 11 bases separating them. From germline, CDR1 is LGHDT and CDR2 YNNKEL (reference sequence). The CDR3 sequence is 13 residues long.